The clone carrying this TCR beta chain was detected a few times. What it recognizes is unknown. Germline CDR1 ENHRY, CDR2 SYGVKD. V gave up 4 bases and J gave up 0 bases; unmatched junction bases: 0. The CDR3 has 13 residues. The data belong to a study of response to subunit inactivated influenza vaccine. TCRdb used MiXCR to reprocess the RT-PCR reads, holding one entry per CDR3 protein. The table shows 400,000 to 550,000 distinct CDR3 sequences, with 25% occurring only once. Broader study findings: There was a suggestion from the authors that each seasonal influenza vaccination recruits few new T cells.

The gene calls are TRBV10-3 and TRBJ2-7; 7 bases fit TRBD2. The source was CD4+ T cells sorted from PBMCs, collected 5 days after vaccination. The clonotype originates from a man aged 50 or older who received an inactivated influenza vaccine. The CDR3 DNA sequence: TGTGCCATCAGTGGCGGGAGCTCCTACGAGCAGTACTTC. Encoded protein: CAISGGSSYEQYF.